These 17 T cell receptor beta chains were sequenced from one sample in a study of T cells after yellow fever vaccination. One entry per CDR3 protein, called by TCRdb with MiXCR from the 5' RACE reads. This sample has 170,000 or so distinct CDR3 sequences, with 6.2% found just once. The sequences come from CD4+ T cells sorted from PBMCs, collected on the day of the first yellow fever vaccination. The receptors shown here come from a man between 18 and 29 years old who received the YFV17D yellow fever vaccine.

This clonotype was found a few times. V usage is TRBV18 and J usage is TRBJ2-3; perhaps TRBD1 as D (6 bases). CDR1 and CDR2 from the germline V gene are KGHSH and LQKENI. CDR3 length: 16 amino acids. The V end was cut by 3 bases, the J end by 1 base, with 14 bases between. The CDR3 region has the DNA TGTGCCAGCTCACCGCTCCTGGGGGCCGGCACAGATACGCAGTATTTT. Translation: CASSPLLGAGTDTQYF.

This clonotype was observed at least ten times. The chain combines TRBV9 with TRBJ2-3; 10 bases fit TRBD2. The CDR3 consists of 17 residues. The germline V gene encodes CDR1 SGDLS and CDR2 YYNGEE. V lost 3 bases and J lost 2; bases outside the gene matches: 9. The CDR3 sequence is CASSAGVGLAFTDTQYF. CDR3 nucleotides: TGTGCCAGCAGCGCCGGCGTGGGACTAGCGTTCACAGATACGCAGTATTTT.

In this sample, this clonotype turned up a few times. The chain recombines TRBV6-5 with TRBJ1-1; D not resolved. Trimming shortened V by 0 bases and J by 7 bases, and 18 bases separated the two germline ends. Looked up from germline, CDR1 is MNHEY and CDR2 is SVGAGI. The CDR3 has 16 amino acids. CDR3 bases: TGTGCCAGCAGTTACTCGATCTTCTCGGCGGGGTTTGAAGCTTTCTTT. Translating gives CASSYSIFSAGFEAFF.

The gene calls are TRBV20-1 and TRBJ2-3; a weak D match, TRBD2 (7 bases). Trimming took 3 bases from V and 6 from J, leaving 13 bases between them. Germline V gene data show CDR1 as DFQATT and CDR2 as SNEGSKA (reference sequence). The CDR3 runs to 13 residues. DNA of the CDR3: TGCAGTGCTAGTGGCGGGGGCCCGGATACGCAGTATTTT. Its protein is CSASGGGPDTQYF.

The sample holds a few counts of this clonotype. This rearrangement joins TRBV6-1 to TRBJ2-2, with 9 bases lining up with TRBD1. Germline CDR1 MNHNS, CDR2 SASEGT. The junction had 8 bases not matched to a gene; V was cut back by 6 bases and J by 3 bases. The length of the CDR3 is 16 residues. As DNA, the CDR3 is TGTGCCAGCAGGGATAACAGGGGGCGCGACACCGGGGAGCTGTTTTTT. Translation gives CASRDNRGRDTGELFF.

The CDR3 DNA follows: TGTGCCAGCAGTGGGACAGGGGATGGGCCCCAGCATTTT. This sequence encodes CASSGTGDGPQHF. V is TRBV25-1 and J is TRBJ1-5; the match to TRBD1 covers 9 bases. The CDR3 has 13 residues. V lost 4 bases and J lost 9; bases outside the gene matches: 4. Per the germline V gene, CDR1 is MGHDK and CDR2 is SYGVNS.

This clonotype was recorded at least ten times. The rearrangement joins TRBV20-1 to TRBJ2-3; D gene unclear. Germline V gene data show CDR1 as DFQATT and CDR2 as SNEGSKA (reference sequence). V was shortened by 3 bases and J by 1 base, with 8 bases between the two germline ends. The CDR3 loop spans 13 amino acids. CDR3 protein: CSASTIGTDTQYF. The CDR3 DNA reads as TGCAGTGCTAGTACGATCGGCACAGATACGCAGTATTTT.

This clonotype was counted a few times. The rearrangement links TRBV5-1 to TRBJ2-7; 8 bases agree with TRBD1. The germline gives CDR1 SGHRS, CDR2 YFSETQ. Trimming cost V 3 bases and J 5 bases; bases outside gene matches: 7. The CDR3 spans 14 residues. CDR3 loop: CASSSLDREHEQYF. The CDR3 nucleotides are TGCGCCAGCAGCTCCCTGGACAGGGAACACGAGCAGTACTTC.

There are many counts of this clonotype. The V gene is TRBV20-1, the J gene TRBJ2-7; possibly TRBD1 for D (5 bases). V gave up 4 bases and J gave up 2 bases, with 15 bases separating them. The CDR3 loop spans 14 amino acids. CDR1 and CDR2 (germline): DFQATT, SNEGSKA (reference sequence). The CDR3 DNA reads as TGCAGTGCTACCGACAGTACGCTAGCCTACGAGCAGTACGTC. Its protein is CSATDSTLAYEQYV.

This clonotype was detected ten times or more. The chain is built from TRBV7-9 and TRBJ2-7; 7 nucleotides line up with TRBD1. The V gene end was trimmed by 5 bases and the J gene end by 13 bases; junction bases not matched to a gene: 14. Germline V gene data show CDR1 as SEHNR and CDR2 as FQNEAQ (reference sequence). The CDR3 loop spans 13 amino acids. The DNA of the CDR3 is TGTGCCAGCAGCCCCGGGACAGTCTACGAGCCCTACTTC. The encoded protein is CASSPGTVYEPYF.

This clonotype was detected only a few times. The chain combines TRBV6-5 with TRBJ2-1, with D possibly being TRBD2 (6 bases). The CDR3 is 15 residues long. The V and J ends lost 2 bases and 2 bases respectively, with 10 bases between them. Germline V lookup: CDR1 MNHEY, CDR2 SVGAGI. This CDR3 is CASSYAREAYNEQFF. CDR3 sequence (DNA): TGTGCCAGCAGTTACGCCAGGGAGGCCTACAATGAGCAGTTCTTC.

This clonotype was observed many times. The chain recombines TRBV4-1 with TRBJ1-2, with no clear D. There are 13 residues in the CDR3. V gave up 0 bases and J gave up 8 bases, with 10 bases separating them. Per germline, CDR1 MGHRA and CDR2 YSYEKL. In DNA form, the CDR3 reads TGCGCCAGCAGCCAAGATTCGGCAGCAGGCTACACCTTC. Translating it yields CASSQDSAAGYTF.

This clonotype was picked up many times. This chain uses TRBV14 with TRBJ1-2; D remains unclear. The CDR3 totals 13 residues. The germline gives CDR1 SGHDN, CDR2 FVKESK. Trimming removed 4 bases from V and 3 bases from J, with 9 bases in between. As DNA, the CDR3 is TGTGCCAGCAGCCGCGACTCCTACTATGGCTACACCTTC. Its protein product is CASSRDSYYGYTF.

This clonotype was detected a few times. The rearrangement uses TRBV20-1 and TRBJ1-5, with D hard to call. The CDR3 totals 13 residues. The ends were cut back, 6 bases at V and 2 bases at J, with 11 bases in the middle. From germline, CDR1 is DFQATT and CDR2 SNEGSKA (reference sequence). CDR3 sequence reads: CSAPVLGNQPQHF. Here the CDR3 DNA reads TGCAGTGCCCCGGTCCTAGGCAATCAGCCCCAGCATTTT.

Points on this clonotype: With a much larger clone just one base away, this may be a read error. The chain carries TRBV20-1 and TRBJ2-1; weak D call: TRBD2 (7 bases). The CDR3 spans 13 residues. The germline V gene has CDR1 DFQATT and CDR2 SNEGSKA (reference sequence). The CDR3: CSARDWGGNQQFF. The CDR3 DNA is TGCAGTGCTAGAGACTGGGGGGGCAATCAGCAGTTCTTC.

This clonotype occurred many times. The chain recombines TRBV12-3 or TRBV12-4 with TRBJ2-3; TRBD2 matches at 9 bases. CDR3 length: 16 residues. J lost 0 bases, V lost 5 bases, and 6 bases had no gene match. CDR3 DNA: TGTGCCAGCAGTCCCCGACTAGCGGTGAGCACAGATACGCAGTATTTT. Protein: CASSPRLAVSTDTQYF.

Only a few counts were recorded for this clonotype. The chain links TRBV7-8 to TRBJ2-7; perhaps TRBD2 as D (5 bases). Germline V gene data show CDR1 as SGHVS and CDR2 as FQNEAQ. V lost 1 base, J lost 2 bases, and 12 bases lay in between. The CDR3 loop spans 15 amino acids. CDR3 sequence (DNA): TGTGCCAGCAGCTTAGAGACTATTCCCACCTACGAGCAGTACTTC. Its protein is CASSLETIPTYEQYF. Full variable domain (missing parts from reference TRBV7-8 and TRBJ2-7): GAGVSQSPRYKVAKRGQDVALRCDPISGHVSLFWYQQALGQGPEFLTYFQNEAQLDKSGLPSDRFFAERPEGSVSTLKIQRTQQEDSAVYLCASSLETIPTYEQYFGPGTRLTVT.